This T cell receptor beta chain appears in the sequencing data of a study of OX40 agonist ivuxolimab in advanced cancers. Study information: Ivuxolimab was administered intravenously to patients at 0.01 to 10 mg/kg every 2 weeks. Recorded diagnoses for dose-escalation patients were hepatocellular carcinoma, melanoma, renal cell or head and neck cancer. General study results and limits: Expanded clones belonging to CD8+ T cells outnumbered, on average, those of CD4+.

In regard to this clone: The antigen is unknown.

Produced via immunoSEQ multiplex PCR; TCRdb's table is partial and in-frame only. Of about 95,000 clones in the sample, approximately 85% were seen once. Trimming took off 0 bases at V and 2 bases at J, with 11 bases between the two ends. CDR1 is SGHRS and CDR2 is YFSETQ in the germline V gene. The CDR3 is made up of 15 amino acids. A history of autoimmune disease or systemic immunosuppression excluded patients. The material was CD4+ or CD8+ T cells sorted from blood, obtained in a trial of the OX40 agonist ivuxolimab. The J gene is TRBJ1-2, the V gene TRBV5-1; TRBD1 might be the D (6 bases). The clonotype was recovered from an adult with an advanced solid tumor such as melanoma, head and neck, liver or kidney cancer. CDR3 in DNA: TGCGCCAGCAGCTTGGGGACAGCCGAGAACTATGGCTACACCTTC. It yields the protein CASSLGTAENYGYTF.